The clone carrying this T cell receptor (beta chain) was recorded once. Its antigen is currently unknown. This sample stems from a study of cytomegalovirus exposure and HLA in healthy donors. Study outcomes and limitations: Later on, a genetic analysis was performed. It linked a missense variant in DCLRE1C with V- and J-gene trimming of TCR beta. Previously analyzed data showed that most TCR beta V segments were productive at a frequency of about 90% or about 30%. Across donors, most TCRs were seen rarely, yet some public ones were widespread.

The PCR made use of 60 Vbeta and 13 Jbeta primers. Clones were read by immunoSEQ multiplex PCR, and TCRdb kept only the in-frame ones, dropping some. The sample shows 150,000 to 180,000 clones, 80% of them seen only once. V lost 4 bases, J lost 5 bases, and 8 bases stayed unmatched. Germline-derived CDR1 and CDR2 are SEHNR and FQNEAQ (reference sequence). The CDR3 runs 17 residues. Each of the donors was a healthy bone marrow donor. The receptor's source is a woman aged 40 to 55 in good health and CMV-seropositive. Sequencing was done on a sample of PBMCs. The J gene is TRBJ2-7, the V gene TRBV7-9; the match to TRBD2 covers 16 bases. The CDR3 region is CASSSSGTSGRAHEQYF. CDR3 nucleotide sequence: TGTGCCAGCAGCTCCTCCGGGACTAGCGGGAGGGCCCACGAGCAGTACTTC.